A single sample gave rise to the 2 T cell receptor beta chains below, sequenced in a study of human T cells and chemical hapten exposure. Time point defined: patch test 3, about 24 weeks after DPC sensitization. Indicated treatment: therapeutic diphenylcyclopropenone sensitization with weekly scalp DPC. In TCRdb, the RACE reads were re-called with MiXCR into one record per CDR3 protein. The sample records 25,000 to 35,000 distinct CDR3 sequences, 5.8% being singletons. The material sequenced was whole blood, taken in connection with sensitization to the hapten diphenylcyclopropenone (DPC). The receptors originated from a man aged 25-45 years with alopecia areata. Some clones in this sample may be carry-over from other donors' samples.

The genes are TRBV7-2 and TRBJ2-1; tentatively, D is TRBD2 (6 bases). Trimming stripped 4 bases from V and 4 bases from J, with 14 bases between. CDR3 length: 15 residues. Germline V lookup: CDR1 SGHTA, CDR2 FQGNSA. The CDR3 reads CASSSPGVTYNEQFF. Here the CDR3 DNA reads TGTGCCAGCAGCTCCCCGGGGGTTACTTACAATGAGCAGTTCTTC.

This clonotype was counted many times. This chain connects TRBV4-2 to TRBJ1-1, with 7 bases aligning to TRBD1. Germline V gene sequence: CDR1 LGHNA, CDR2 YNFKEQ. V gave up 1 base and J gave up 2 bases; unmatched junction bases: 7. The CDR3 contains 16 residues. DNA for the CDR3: TGTGCCAGCAGCCAAGTGGGGGACAGACCAAACACTGAAGCTTTCTTT. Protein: CASSQVGDRPNTEAFF.